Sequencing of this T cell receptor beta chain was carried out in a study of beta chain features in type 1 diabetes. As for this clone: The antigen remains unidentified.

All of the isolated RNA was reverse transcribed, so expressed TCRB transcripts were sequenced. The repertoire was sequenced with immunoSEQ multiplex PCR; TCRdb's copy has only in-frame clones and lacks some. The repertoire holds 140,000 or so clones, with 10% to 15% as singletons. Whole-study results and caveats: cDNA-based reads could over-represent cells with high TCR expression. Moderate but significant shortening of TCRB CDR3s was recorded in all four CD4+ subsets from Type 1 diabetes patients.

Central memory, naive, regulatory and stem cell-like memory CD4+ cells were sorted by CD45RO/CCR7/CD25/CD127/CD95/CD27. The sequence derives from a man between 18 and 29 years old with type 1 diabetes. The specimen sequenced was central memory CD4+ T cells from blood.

As DNA, the CDR3 is TGTGCCAGCAGCTTGTCGGGGTCAGATACGCAGTATTTT. Translated: CASSLSGSDTQYF. This sequence joins TRBV5-4 and TRBJ2-3; a weak D match, TRBD2 (5 bases). This CDR3 is built from 13 residues. Germline loops: CDR1 SGHNT, CDR2 YYREEE (reference sequence). The V gene lost 1 base and the J gene lost 4 bases, with 7 bases spanning the gap.